The source of this T cell receptor beta chain is a study of cytomegalovirus exposure and HLA in healthy donors. Amplification used 60 Vbeta primers and 13 Jbeta primers. The protocol was immunoSEQ multiplex PCR, while the TCRdb copy is restricted to in-frame clones and leaves out a portion. The sample carries around 170,000 clones, 75% to 90% recorded once. The study's findings and limits: In a later analysis, donors in an Asian-associated ancestry cluster reportedly had fewer N-insertions in productive TCRs than the cohort mean. In vitro assays verified that a few CMV-associated chains recognized CMV antigens specifically.

CDR1 is LGHNA, CDR2 YSLEER, per germline. J gave up 8 bases and V 2 bases, and 10 bases lay outside the gene matches. This CDR3 comprises 16 residues. Comment on this clone: As yet, its antigen is unknown.

This clonotype was sampled from a middle-aged man in good health and CMV-seropositive. The chain links TRBV4-3 to TRBJ1-4; 8 bases are shared with TRBD1. Sequencing input: PBMCs. The CDR3 DNA sequence: TGCGCCAGCAGCCAACAACTTGGACAGGGACGCGAAAAACTGTTTTTT. Translation: CASSQQLGQGREKLFF.